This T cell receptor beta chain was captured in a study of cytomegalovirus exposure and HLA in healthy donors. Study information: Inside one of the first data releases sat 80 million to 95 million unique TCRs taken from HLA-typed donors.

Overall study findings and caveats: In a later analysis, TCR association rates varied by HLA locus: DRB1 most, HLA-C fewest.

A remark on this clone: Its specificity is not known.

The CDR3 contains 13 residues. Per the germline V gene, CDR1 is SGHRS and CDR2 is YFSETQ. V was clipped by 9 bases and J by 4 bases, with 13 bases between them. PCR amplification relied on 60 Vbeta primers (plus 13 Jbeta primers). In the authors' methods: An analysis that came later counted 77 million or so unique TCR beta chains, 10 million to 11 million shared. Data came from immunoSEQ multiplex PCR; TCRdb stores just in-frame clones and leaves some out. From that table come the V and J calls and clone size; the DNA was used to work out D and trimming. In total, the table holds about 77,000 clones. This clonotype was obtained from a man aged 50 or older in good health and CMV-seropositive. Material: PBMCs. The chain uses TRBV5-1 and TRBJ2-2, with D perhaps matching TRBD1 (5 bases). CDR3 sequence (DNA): TGCGCCACCGCCCCAACAGGCACCGGGGAGCTGTTTTTT. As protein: CATAPTGTGELFF.